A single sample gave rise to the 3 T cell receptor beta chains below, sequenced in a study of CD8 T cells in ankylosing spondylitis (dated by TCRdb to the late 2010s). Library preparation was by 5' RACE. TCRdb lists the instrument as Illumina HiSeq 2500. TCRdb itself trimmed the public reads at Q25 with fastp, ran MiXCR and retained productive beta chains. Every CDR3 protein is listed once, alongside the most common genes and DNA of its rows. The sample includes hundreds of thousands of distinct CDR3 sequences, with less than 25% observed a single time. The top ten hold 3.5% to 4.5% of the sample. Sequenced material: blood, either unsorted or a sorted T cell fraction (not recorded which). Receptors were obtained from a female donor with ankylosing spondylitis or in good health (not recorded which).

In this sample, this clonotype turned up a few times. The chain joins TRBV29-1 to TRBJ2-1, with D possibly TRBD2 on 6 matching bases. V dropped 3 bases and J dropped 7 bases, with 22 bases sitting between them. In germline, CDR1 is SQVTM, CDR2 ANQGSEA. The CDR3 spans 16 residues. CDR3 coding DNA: TGCAGCGTTGACTTAGGACTGTCGCGGGACCATAATGAGCAGTTCTTC. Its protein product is CSVDLGLSRDHNEQFF.

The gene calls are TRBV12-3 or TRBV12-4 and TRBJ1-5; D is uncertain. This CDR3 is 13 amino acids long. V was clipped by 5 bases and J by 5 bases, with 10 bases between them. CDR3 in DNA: TGTGCCAGCAGTCTTGACATGGATCAGCCCCAGCATTTT. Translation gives CASSLDMDQPQHF.

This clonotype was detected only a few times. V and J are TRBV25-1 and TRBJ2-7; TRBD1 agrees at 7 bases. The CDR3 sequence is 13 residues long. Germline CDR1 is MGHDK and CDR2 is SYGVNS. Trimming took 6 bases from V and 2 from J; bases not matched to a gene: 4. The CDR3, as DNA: TGTGCCAGCAGCCAGGGGGTTCCCTACGAGCAGTACTTC. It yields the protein CASSQGVPYEQYF.